The 28 T cell receptor beta chains presented below share a single source sample, sequenced in a study of T cell changes during pregnancy in multiple sclerosis. The data were produced by immunoSEQ multiplex PCR, yet TCRdb's version contains in-frame clones alone and is incomplete. The table lists about 68,000 clones, roughly 89% of them singletons, with 0.86% in the top ten. The input for sequencing was peripheral blood, taken in the second trimester of pregnancy. These receptors were collected from a female donor with multiple sclerosis, enrolled in a pregnancy study.

This clone was counted only a few times. V usage is TRBV7-9 and J usage is TRBJ2-2; D is unresolved. The CDR3 length is 13 residues. Trimming removed 3 bases from V and 6 bases from J, with 8 bases in between. The germline V gene has CDR1 SEHNR and CDR2 FQNEAQ (reference sequence). CDR3 residues: CASSFFSSGELFF. The CDR3 nucleotides are TGTGCCAGCAGCTTTTTCTCTTCCGGGGAGCTGTTTTTT.

DNA for the CDR3: TGTGCCAGCAGTGTTGCGGGGGGGCCCGATGAGCAGTTCTTC. It is translated as CASSVAGGPDEQFF. This chain uses TRBV6-1 with TRBJ2-1; 9 nucleotides agree with TRBD2. V shed 4 bases and J 8 bases; nucleotides not matched to a gene: 6. Germline CDR1 and CDR2: MNHNS and SASEGT. CDR3 size: 14 residues.

This clone occurred a few times. CDR3 loop: CAWSEGDTLGYTF. CDR3 bases: TGTGCCTGGAGTGAAGGAGATACACTTGGCTACACCTTC. The chain is built from TRBV30 and TRBJ1-2; D gene ambiguous. The germline CDR1 and CDR2 sequences are GTSNPN and SVGIG (reference sequence). Trimming stripped 1 base from V and 7 bases from J, with 13 bases between. The CDR3 has 13 amino acids.

This clone came up once. The V call is TRBV6-5, the J call TRBJ1-4, with 8 bases identical to TRBD1. The CDR3 length is 15 residues. Germline V gives CDR1 MNHEY, CDR2 SVGAGI. After removal of 0 bases from V and 7 bases from J, the junction contained 4 bases not matched to a gene. The CDR3 DNA reads as TGTGCCAGCAGTTACTCGACAGGGGAGGGTGAAAAACTGTTTTTT. It codes for CASSYSTGEGEKLFF.

The V and J genes are TRBV10-2 and TRBJ2-7; possible D gene TRBD1, 6 bases. This CDR3 has 14 amino acids. V was clipped by 4 bases and J by 2 bases, with 12 bases between them. The V gene's germline CDR1 is WSHSY and CDR2 SAAADI. The CDR3 spells CASSVGQTTYEQYF. CDR3 bases: TGCGCCAGCAGTGTGGGACAAACCACCTACGAGCAGTACTTC.

This chain uses TRBV6-5 with TRBJ2-2; D is perhaps TRBD1 (6 bases). CDR1 is MNHEY, CDR2 SVGAGI, per germline. The ends were cut back, 5 bases at V and 7 bases at J, with 11 bases in the middle. The CDR3 runs to 13 residues. CDR3 nucleotide sequence: TGTGCCAGCAGTAACAGGGCGGGCGGGGAGCTGTTTTTT. This encodes CASSNRAGGELFF.

The chain links TRBV6-5 to TRBJ1-1; D possibly corresponds to TRBD1 (5 bases). This CDR3 has 14 residues. Trimming left V 7 bases short and J 0 bases short, with 12 bases between. Germline CDR1 MNHEY, CDR2 SVGAGI. The DNA for the CDR3 is TGTGCCAGCACCGGCAGGGTCATGAACACTGAAGCTTTCTTT. As protein: CASTGRVMNTEAFF.

The chain uses TRBV7-3 and TRBJ2-7; 7 bases line up with TRBD2. Germline trimming cut 4 bases from V and 6 bases from J; bases unmatched to any gene: 6. Per germline, CDR1 SGHTA and CDR2 FQGTGA. There are 13 residues in the CDR3. This chain's CDR3 is CASSSSGTTEQYF. The CDR3 DNA reads as TGTGCCAGCAGCTCTTCCGGGACTACCGAGCAGTACTTC.

The V call is TRBV7-3, the J call TRBJ1-1; D may be TRBD1 (5 bases). Deletions cut 2 bases from V and 8 bases from J, with 15 bases between. The CDR3 is 14 residues long. In germline, CDR1 is SGHTA, CDR2 FQGTGA. CDR3 in amino acids: CASSLLQGSTEAFF. CDR3 nucleotide sequence: TGTGCCAGCAGCTTACTCCAGGGATCAACCGAAGCTTTCTTT.

The V call is TRBV30, the J call TRBJ2-5; D unclear. Looked up from germline, CDR1 is GTSNPN and CDR2 is SVGIG (reference sequence). With 3 bases removed from V and 2 bases from J, the gap between germline ends came to 13 bases. This CDR3 region has 14 residues. The CDR3 reads CAWSVGAGQETQYF. The CDR3 nucleotides read TGTGCCTGGAGCGTCGGAGCCGGGCAAGAGACCCAGTACTTC.

V and J are TRBV2 and TRBJ2-5; 9 nucleotides align to TRBD2. The CDR3 totals 14 residues. V was pared by 6 bases and J by 2 bases, with 4 bases of the junction left unmatched. Germline V gene lookup returns CDR1 SNHLY and CDR2 FYNNEI. The CDR3 loop reads CASRRLAVQETQYF. For the CDR3, the DNA is TGTGCCAGCAGGAGACTAGCGGTACAAGAGACCCAGTACTTC.

This rearrangement joins TRBV9 to TRBJ1-3; D is possibly TRBD1 (6 bases). The germline V and J ends were trimmed by 5 bases and 0 bases, with 12 bases remaining between them. This CDR3 comprises 15 residues. CDR1 and CDR2 from the germline V gene are SGDLS and YYNGEE. The CDR3 loop reads CASRPGQYSGNTIYF. The CDR3 DNA reads as TGTGCCAGCAGACCAGGACAGTACTCTGGAAACACCATATATTTT.

The V call is TRBV6-4, the J call TRBJ1-2; D call uncertain. Trimming took off 8 bases at V and 4 bases at J, with 20 bases between the two ends. Germline V lookup: CDR1 MRHNA, CDR2 SNTAGT. The CDR3 is 15 amino acids. The chain's CDR3 is CASSLTLGGFYGYTF. For the CDR3, the DNA is TGTGCCAGCTCCCTTACATTGGGAGGCTTCTATGGCTACACCTTC.

In its sample, this clone was seen a few times. The chain is built from TRBV18 and TRBJ1-1; TRBD1 is a possible D gene (6 bases). The CDR3 loop spans 14 amino acids. Trimming pared 6 bases from V and 1 base from J, leaving 12 bases between. CDR1 is KGHSH, CDR2 LQKENI, per germline. The CDR3 DNA is TGTGCCAGCTCCCCTGGGACACGGAACACTGAAGCTTTCTTT. Its protein is CASSPGTRNTEAFF.

Only one count was recorded for this clone. V gene TRBV12-1 combines with J gene TRBJ1-2; TRBD1 was called by the table and not checked on the DNA. TRBV12-1 is a pseudogene segment. The CDR3 sequence is 15 residues long. CDR3 DNA: TGTGCCAGCAGCTTTGAGCCCGGGACAGGGTGTCGCTACACCTTC. Its translation: CASSFEPGTGCRYTF.

The chain couples TRBV5-6 to TRBJ1-2, with D possibly TRBD1 on 6 matching bases. The CDR3 is 13 residues long. Trimming stripped 4 bases from V and 4 bases from J, with 11 bases between. CDR1 is SGHDT and CDR2 is YYEEEE in the germline V gene. CDR3 in DNA: TGTGCCAGCAGCCCAGGGGCGGGCTATGGCTACACCTTC. Its protein is CASSPGAGYGYTF.

This rearrangement joins TRBV10-3 to TRBJ1-1; D not resolved. From germline, CDR1 is ENHRY and CDR2 SYGVKD. The CDR3 is 14 residues long. The V end lost 8 bases, the J end lost 3 bases, and 16 bases lay between the germline ends. The CDR3 reads CAISKGVGDTEAFF. The CDR3 nucleotides are TGTGCCATCTCGAAAGGTGTAGGAGACACTGAAGCTTTCTTT.

The chain joins TRBV6-1 to TRBJ1-2, with TRBD1 matching 9 bases. V was pared by 4 bases and J by 2 bases, with 8 bases of the junction left unmatched. The length of the CDR3 is 16 residues. The germline gives CDR1 MNHNS, CDR2 SASEGT. The CDR3 protein is CASSVWDRAMNYGYTF. The CDR3 DNA is TGTGCCAGCAGTGTTTGGGACAGGGCCATGAACTATGGCTACACCTTC.

This clone came up a few times. This chain connects TRBV6-5 to TRBJ1-6, with D unclear. The CDR3 consists of 15 residues. The V and J ends lost 4 bases and 7 bases respectively, with 14 bases between them. Germline values: CDR1 MNHEY, CDR2 SVGAGI. The CDR3 reads CASSSEVFRNSPLHF. The CDR3 DNA reads TGTGCCAGCAGTTCCGAGGTATTTCGGAATTCACCCCTCCACTTT.

The J gene is TRBJ1-5, the V gene TRBV5-6, with unresolved D. The germline gives CDR1 SGHDT, CDR2 YYEEEE. This CDR3 spans 14 amino acids. Between the trimmed V and J ends, which lost 0 bases and 3 bases, there was a span of 7 bases. The CDR3, as DNA: TGTGCCAGCAGCTTGGGGCCATACAATCAGCCCCAGCATTTT. It translates to CASSLGPYNQPQHF.

V usage is TRBV6-6 and J usage is TRBJ2-7; D is unresolved. This CDR3 region has 13 residues. Trimming pared 2 bases from V and 0 bases from J, leaving 5 bases between. CDR1 and CDR2 from the germline V gene are MNHNY and SVGAGI (reference sequence). The CDR3 sequence: CASSYEISYEQYF. CDR3 DNA sequence: TGTGCCAGCAGTTACGAGATCTCCTACGAGCAGTACTTC.

V gene TRBV18 combines with J gene TRBJ1-2, with 7 bases matching TRBD1. Germline V lookup: CDR1 KGHSH, CDR2 LQKENI. J was trimmed by 1 base and V by 3 bases; bases with no gene match: 5. There are 15 residues in the CDR3. In DNA, the CDR3 is TGTGCCAGCTCACCTGCTACAGGGGTTAACTATGGCTACACCTTC. Protein product: CASSPATGVNYGYTF.

J is TRBJ2-2 and V is TRBV7-8; unclear D gene. Trimming took 4 bases from V and 0 from J, leaving 9 bases between them. In germline, CDR1 is SGHVS, CDR2 FQNEAQ. The CDR3 consists of 15 residues. The CDR3 here is CASSSGRANTGELFF. DNA of the CDR3: TGTGCCAGCAGCTCTGGCCGGGCGAACACCGGGGAGCTGTTTTTT.

This rearrangement joins TRBV18 to TRBJ1-3; 8 bases map to TRBD1. Germline V gene data show CDR1 as KGHSH and CDR2 as LQKENI. Germline trimming cut 4 bases from V and 0 bases from J; bases unmatched to any gene: 5. This CDR3 region has 16 residues. The CDR3 region is CASSLRDRISGNTIYF. CDR3 nucleotides: TGTGCCAGCTCACTCCGGGACAGGATCTCTGGAAACACCATATATTTT.

The gene calls are TRBV4-1 and TRBJ1-2; the D gene is possibly TRBD1 (5 bases). This CDR3 has 14 residues. Germline lookup yields CDR1 MGHRA and CDR2 YSYEKL. V was trimmed by 0 bases and J by 5 bases, leaving 10 bases between them. DNA of the CDR3: TGCGCCAGCAGCCAAGAAGGCAGGGTGTATGGCTACACCTTC. This gives the protein CASSQEGRVYGYTF.

The genes are TRBV4-1 and TRBJ2-3, with 13 bases lining up with TRBD2. Per the germline V gene, CDR1 is MGHRA and CDR2 is YSYEKL. The J segment lost 1 base and the V segment lost 0 bases, leaving 7 bases of the junction unmatched. This CDR3 has 19 amino acids. The CDR3 spells CASSQDSTSGGAGTDTQYF. CDR3 nucleotides: TGCGCCAGCAGCCAAGATAGCACTAGCGGGGGGGCTGGCACAGATACGCAGTATTTT.

This sequence joins TRBV7-2 and TRBJ2-1, with TRBD2 matching over 13 bases. The V gene end was trimmed by 5 bases and the J gene end by 5 bases; junction bases not matched to a gene: 3. The CDR3 spans 15 residues. Germline CDR1 is SGHTA and CDR2 is FQGNSA. The CDR3 nucleotides read TGTGCCAGCAGCCCGGGACTAGCGGGGAACAATGAGCAGTTCTTC. Amino acids: CASSPGLAGNNEQFF.

This clone occurred once. The V call is TRBV27, the J call TRBJ1-1; a possible D gene is TRBD1 (6 bases). The CDR3 is 17 residues long. Trimming left V 4 bases short and J 1 base short, with 19 bases between. Germline CDR1 and CDR2: MNHEY and SMNVEV (reference sequence). The CDR3 region has the DNA TGTGCCAGCAGTTACAATCCCCGACAGGATAAGAACACTGAAGCTTTCTTT. Amino acids: CASSYNPRQDKNTEAFF.